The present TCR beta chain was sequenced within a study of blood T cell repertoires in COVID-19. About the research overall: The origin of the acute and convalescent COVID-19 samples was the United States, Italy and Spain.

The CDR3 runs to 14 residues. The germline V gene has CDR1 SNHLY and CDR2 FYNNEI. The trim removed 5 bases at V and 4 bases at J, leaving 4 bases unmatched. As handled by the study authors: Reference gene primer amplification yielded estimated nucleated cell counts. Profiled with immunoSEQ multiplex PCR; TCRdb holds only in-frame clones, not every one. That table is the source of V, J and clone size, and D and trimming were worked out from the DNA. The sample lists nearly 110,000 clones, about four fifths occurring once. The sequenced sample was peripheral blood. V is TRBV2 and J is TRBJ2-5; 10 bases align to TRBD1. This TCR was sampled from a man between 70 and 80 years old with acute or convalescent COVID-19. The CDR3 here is CASSRQGAGETQYF. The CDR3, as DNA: TGTGCCAGCAGTAGACAGGGGGCTGGAGAGACCCAGTACTTC.